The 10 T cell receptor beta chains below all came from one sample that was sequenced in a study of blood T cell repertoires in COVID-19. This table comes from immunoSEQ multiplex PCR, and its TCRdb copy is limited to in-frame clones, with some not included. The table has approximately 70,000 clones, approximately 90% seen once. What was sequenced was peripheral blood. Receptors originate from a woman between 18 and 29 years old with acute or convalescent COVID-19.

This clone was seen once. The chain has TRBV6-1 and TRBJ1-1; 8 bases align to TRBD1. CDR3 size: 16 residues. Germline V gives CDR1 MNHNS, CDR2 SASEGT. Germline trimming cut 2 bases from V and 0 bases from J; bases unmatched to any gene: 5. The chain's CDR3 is CASSEWQGALNTEAFF. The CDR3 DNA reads TGTGCCAGCAGTGAATGGCAGGGGGCTTTGAACACTGAAGCTTTCTTT.

CDR3 coding DNA: TGTGCCAGCAGCTTAGCGCCCGGGGTTAAGGGCACCTTC. This gives the protein CASSLAPGVKGTF. The chain employs TRBV7-6 and TRBJ1-2; D gene uncertain. The length of the CDR3 is 13 residues. V lost 0 bases and J 13 bases, leaving 15 bases between the germline ends. Looked up from germline, CDR1 is SGHVS and CDR2 is FNYEAQ.

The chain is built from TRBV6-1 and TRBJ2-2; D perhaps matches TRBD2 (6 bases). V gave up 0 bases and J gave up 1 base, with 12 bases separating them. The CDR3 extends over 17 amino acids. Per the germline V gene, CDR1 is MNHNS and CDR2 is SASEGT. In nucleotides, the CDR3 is TGTGCCAGCAGTGAAGCGCGGGGTGGGAAGAACACCGGGGAGCTGTTTTTT. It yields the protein CASSEARGGKNTGELFF.

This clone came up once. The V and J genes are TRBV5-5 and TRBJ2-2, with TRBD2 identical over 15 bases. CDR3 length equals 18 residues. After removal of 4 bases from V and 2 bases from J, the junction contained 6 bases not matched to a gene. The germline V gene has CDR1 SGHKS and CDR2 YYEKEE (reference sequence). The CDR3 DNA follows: TGTGCCAGCAGCGCCGGACTAGCGGGAGGGCCCAACACCGGGGAGCTGTTTTTT. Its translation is CASSAGLAGGPNTGELFF. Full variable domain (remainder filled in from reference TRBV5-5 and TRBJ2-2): DAGVTQSPTHLIKTRGQQVTLRCSPISGHKSVSWYQQVLGQGPQFIFQYYEKEERGRGNFPDRFSARQFPNYSSELNVNALLLGDSALYLCASSAGLAGGPNTGELFFGEGSRLTVL.

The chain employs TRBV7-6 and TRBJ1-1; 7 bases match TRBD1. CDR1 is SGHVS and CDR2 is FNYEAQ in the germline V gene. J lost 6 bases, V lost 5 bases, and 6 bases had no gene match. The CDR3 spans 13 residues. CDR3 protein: CASSLRQGAEAFF. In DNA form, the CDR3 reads TGTGCCAGCAGCCTCAGACAGGGCGCTGAAGCTTTCTTT.

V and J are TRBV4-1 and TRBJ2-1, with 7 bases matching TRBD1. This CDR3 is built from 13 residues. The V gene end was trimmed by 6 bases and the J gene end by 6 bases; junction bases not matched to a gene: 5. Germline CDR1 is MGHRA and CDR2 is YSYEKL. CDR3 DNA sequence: TGCGCCAGCAGACCGACAGGGCTCAATGAGCAGTTCTTC. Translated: CASRPTGLNEQFF.

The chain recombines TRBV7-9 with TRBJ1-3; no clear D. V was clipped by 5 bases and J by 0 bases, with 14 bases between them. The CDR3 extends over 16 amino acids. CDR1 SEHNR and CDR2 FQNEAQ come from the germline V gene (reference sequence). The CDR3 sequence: CASSPGGSSSGNTIYF. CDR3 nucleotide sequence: TGTGCCAGCAGCCCAGGAGGTAGTAGCTCTGGAAACACCATATATTTT.

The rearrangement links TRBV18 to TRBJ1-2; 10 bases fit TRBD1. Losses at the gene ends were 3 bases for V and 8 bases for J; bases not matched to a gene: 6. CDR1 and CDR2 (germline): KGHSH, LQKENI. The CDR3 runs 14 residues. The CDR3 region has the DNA TGTGCCAGCTCACCTATCGGGACAGGGGTGGGCTACACCTTC. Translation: CASSPIGTGVGYTF.

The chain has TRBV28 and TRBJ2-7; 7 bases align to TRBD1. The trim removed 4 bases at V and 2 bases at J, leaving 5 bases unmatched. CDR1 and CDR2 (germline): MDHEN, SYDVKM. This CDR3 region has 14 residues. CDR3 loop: CASSSPGQTYEQYF. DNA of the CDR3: TGTGCCAGCAGTTCACCGGGACAGACCTACGAGCAGTACTTC.

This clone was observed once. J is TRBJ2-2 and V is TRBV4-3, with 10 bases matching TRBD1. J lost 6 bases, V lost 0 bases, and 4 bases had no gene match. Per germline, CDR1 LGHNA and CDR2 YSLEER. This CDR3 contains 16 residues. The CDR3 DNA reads TGCGCCAGCAGCCAAGAGGGACAGGGGACCTCCGGGGAGCTGTTTTTT. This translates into CASSQEGQGTSGELFF.